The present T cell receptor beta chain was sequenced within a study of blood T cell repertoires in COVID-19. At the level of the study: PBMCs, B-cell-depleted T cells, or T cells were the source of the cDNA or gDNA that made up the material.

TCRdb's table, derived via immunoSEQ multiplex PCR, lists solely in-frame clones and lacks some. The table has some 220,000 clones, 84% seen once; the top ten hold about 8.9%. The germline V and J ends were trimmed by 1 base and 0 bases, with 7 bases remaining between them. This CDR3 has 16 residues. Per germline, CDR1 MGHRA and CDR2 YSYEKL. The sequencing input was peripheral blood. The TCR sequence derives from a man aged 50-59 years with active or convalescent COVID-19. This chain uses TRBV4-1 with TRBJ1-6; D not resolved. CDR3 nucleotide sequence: TGCGCCAGCAGCCAAGGCAGAAACTCCTATAATTCACCCCTCCACTTT. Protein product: CASSQGRNSYNSPLHF.